Only a few counts were recorded for the clone carrying this T cell receptor beta chain. Its matching antigen is unknown. Trimming took off 3 bases at V and 1 base at J, with 21 bases between the two ends. CDR1 is SEHNR and CDR2 is FQNEAQ in the germline V gene (reference sequence). The CDR3 runs to 18 residues. Primers: 60 Vbeta forward and 13 Jbeta reverse. Produced via immunoSEQ multiplex PCR; TCRdb's table is partial and in-frame only. Of 150,000 to 200,000 clones listed, roughly 79% are singletons. This record belongs to a study of cytomegalovirus exposure and HLA in healthy donors. Study summary: HLA-typed donors were the source of about 85 million unique TCRs, which an early data release held.

Study-wide points: Immune exposure data for these donors was limited to CMV serostatus. The study flagged around 150 TCR beta chains as cytomegalovirus-associated.

Sequenced sample: PBMCs. The TCR comes from a woman aged 25 to 39 in good health and CMV-seropositive. The gene calls are TRBV7-9 and TRBJ2-5; D is perhaps TRBD1 (6 bases). The CDR3 loop reads CASSFRARGGPPQETQYF. The CDR3 DNA sequence: TGTGCCAGCAGCTTTAGAGCTAGAGGGGGTCCGCCCCAAGAGACCCAGTACTTC.